There are a few counts of the clone carrying this T cell receptor (beta chain). The antigen is undetermined. This CDR3 contains 16 residues. The germline gives CDR1 LGHNA, CDR2 YSLEER. V was trimmed by 0 bases and J by 4 bases, leaving 15 bases between them. This specimen belongs to a study of T cell repertoires in cytomegalovirus infection. Study-level information: Matching HLA type and CMV infection were both indicated by public TCR beta signatures. Overall study findings and caveats: There were HLA-C-restricted CMV-specific TCR beta clonotypes dominating the ex vivo response.

Via MiXCR, TCRdb re-called the reads, giving one row per CDR3 protein. The sample gives over 150,000 distinct CDR3 sequences, roughly 17% of which show up once; almost 25% is in the top ten. The sequenced sample was CD8+ T cells from PBMCs. The chain uses TRBV4-3 and TRBJ1-2; D unresolved. The clonotype originates from a human donor in good health (CMV status not recorded). Some clones in this sample may be carry-over from other donors' samples. As DNA, the CDR3 is TGCGCCAGCAGCCAAGATAGGAGGATAACCCTCTATGGCTACACCTTC. This sequence encodes CASSQDRRITLYGYTF.